These 24 T cell receptor beta chains came from one sample sequenced in a study of cytomegalovirus exposure and HLA in healthy donors. It was with 60 Vbeta and 13 Jbeta primers that the PCR ran. Sequencing was performed with immunoSEQ multiplex PCR; in TCRdb, only in-frame clones are kept and a portion is missing. The sample consists of 160,000 or so clones, 60% to 85% of them appearing once. Sequencing was done on a sample of PBMCs. The receptors originated from a man younger than 40 in good health and CMV-seropositive.

The gene calls are TRBV9 and TRBJ2-7, with TRBD1 identical over 7 bases. V was clipped by 0 bases and J by 6 bases; unmatched bases: 6. This CDR3 contains 14 residues. The germline CDR1 and CDR2 sequences are SGDLS and YYNGEE. The CDR3 protein is CASSVGTGAGEQYF. CDR3 DNA sequence: TGTGCCAGCAGCGTAGGAACAGGGGCTGGCGAGCAGTACTTC. Looking up the rest from reference TRBV9 and TRBJ2-7 gives the full variable domain: DSGVTQTPKHLITATGQRVTLRCSPRSGDLSVYWYQQSLDQGLQFLIQYYNGEERAKGNILERFSAQQFPDLHSELNLSSLELGDSALYFCASSVGTGAGEQYFGPGTRLTVT.

This clone was observed once. J is TRBJ2-1 and V is TRBV11-1; D gene ambiguous. The germline gives CDR1 SGHAT, CDR2 FQDESV (reference sequence). V gave up 1 base and J gave up 6 bases, with 13 bases separating them. The CDR3 spans 15 residues. The CDR3 sequence is CASSLGQNYRNEQFF. CDR3 nucleotides: TGTGCCAGCAGCTTAGGCCAGAACTACCGCAATGAGCAGTTCTTC.

The genes are TRBV7-9 and TRBJ1-2; a possible D gene is TRBD1 (6 bases). CDR1 is SEHNR, CDR2 FQNEAQ, per germline (reference sequence). The CDR3 totals 13 residues. Trimming stripped 4 bases from V and 6 bases from J, with 12 bases between. CDR3 coding DNA: TGTGCCAGCAGCTCTAGTACAGGGAATGGCTACACCTTC. Protein: CASSSSTGNGYTF. Looking up the rest from reference TRBV7-9 and TRBJ1-2 gives the full variable domain: DTGVSQNPRHKITKRGQNVTFRCDPISEHNRLYWYRQTLGQGPEFLTYFQNEAQLEKSRLLSDRFSAERPKGSFSTLEIQRTEQGDSAMYLCASSSSTGNGYTFGSGTRLTVV.

This clone was recorded only once. The rearrangement links TRBV5-1 to TRBJ1-6; D gene ambiguous. Germline lookup yields CDR1 SGHRS and CDR2 YFSETQ. Between the trimmed V and J ends, which lost 2 bases and 3 bases, there was a span of 6 bases. This CDR3 has 14 residues. The CDR3 loop reads CASSLQFYNSPLHF. The CDR3 DNA follows: TGCGCCAGCAGCTTACAATTCTATAATTCACCCCTCCACTTT.

This clone has a single count. The genes are TRBV18 and TRBJ2-2; D is possibly TRBD1 (5 bases). The germline CDR1 and CDR2 sequences are KGHSH and LQKENI. The CDR3 is made up of 15 amino acids. Trimming left V 1 base short and J 0 bases short, with 6 bases between. The CDR3 nucleotides are TGTGCCAGCTCACCACAGGGGACGAACACCGGGGAGCTGTTTTTT. Protein: CASSPQGTNTGELFF.

The rearrangement joins TRBV2 to TRBJ2-5; possible D gene TRBD2, 7 bases. The V end lost 7 bases, the J end lost 5 bases, and 20 bases lay between the germline ends. Germline CDR1 and CDR2: SNHLY and FYNNEI. The CDR3 has 15 residues. The CDR3, as DNA: TGTGCCAGCACCGGGGAGGGGGGTCCTTTGGAGACCCAGTACTTC. This gives the protein CASTGEGGPLETQYF.

The chain is built from TRBV7-9 and TRBJ2-3; possibly TRBD2 for D (6 bases). The germline CDR1 and CDR2 sequences are SEHNR and FQNEAQ (reference sequence). This CDR3 comprises 16 residues. V was cut by 4 bases and J by 2 bases, with 16 bases left in between. The CDR3 spells CASSSLLAAPTDTQYF. DNA for the CDR3: TGTGCCAGCAGCTCCCTACTAGCCGCCCCCACAGATACGCAGTATTTT. Drawing the rest from reference TRBV7-9 and TRBJ2-3, the complete variable domain is DTGVSQNPRHKITKRGQNVTFRCDPISEHNRLYWYRQTLGQGPEFLTYFQNEAQLEKSRLLSDRFSAERPKGSFSTLEIQRTEQGDSAMYLCASSSLLAAPTDTQYFGPGTRLTVL.

The chain recombines TRBV4-1 with TRBJ2-1; possible D gene TRBD1, 6 bases. Between the trimmed V and J ends, which lost 4 bases and 3 bases, there was a span of 10 bases. Germline-derived CDR1 and CDR2 are MGHRA and YSYEKL. The length of the CDR3 is 14 residues. CDR3 protein: CASSPGTYYNEQFF. The CDR3 DNA reads TGCGCCAGCAGCCCCGGGACATACTACAATGAGCAGTTCTTC.

The genes are TRBV7-6 and TRBJ1-5, with 7 bases lining up with TRBD1. Germline trimming cut 6 bases from V and 3 bases from J; bases unmatched to any gene: 8. This CDR3 is 15 amino acids long. The germline V gene has CDR1 SGHVS and CDR2 FNYEAQ. In nucleotides, the CDR3 is TGTGCCAGCAGAAAGGGGACAGATTTCAATCAGCCCCAGCATTTT. It codes for CASRKGTDFNQPQHF.

The V call is TRBV5-1, the J call TRBJ2-5; the D gene is possibly TRBD2 (5 bases). This CDR3 comprises 14 residues. Trimming removed 0 bases from V and 1 base from J, with 7 bases in between. Germline V gene data show CDR1 as SGHRS and CDR2 as YFSETQ. The CDR3 region has the DNA TGCGCCAGCAGCTTGGCAGCGGCCCAAGAGACCCAGTACTTC. It is translated as CASSLAAAQETQYF.

The chain recombines TRBV9 with TRBJ2-7; the match to TRBD1 covers 10 bases. Germline CDR1 reads SGDLS; CDR2 reads YYNGEE. The CDR3 contains 15 residues. Trimming removed 4 bases from V and 3 bases from J; junction bases left unmatched: 7. CDR3 bases: TGTGCCAGCAGCCTCCGGGACAGGGGTAACTACGAGCAGTACTTC. Its protein product is CASSLRDRGNYEQYF.

The chain carries TRBV4-1 and TRBJ2-1; D remains ambiguous. Trimming cost V 4 bases and J 5 bases, with 18 bases left between them. Germline V CDR1 and CDR2: MGHRA, YSYEKL. The CDR3 loop spans 16 amino acids. Here the CDR3 DNA reads TGCGCCAGCAGCCCCCCTGGTGGAGTAGATCACAATGAGCAGTTCTTC. Its translation: CASSPPGGVDHNEQFF.

The chain uses TRBV28 and TRBJ2-5; the match to TRBD1 covers 7 bases. With 8 bases clipped from V and 3 bases from J, the junction kept 3 bases outside the gene matches. The CDR3 contains 12 residues. Germline loops: CDR1 MDHEN, CDR2 SYDVKM. The CDR3 sequence: CASRTGEETQYF. CDR3 sequence (DNA): TGTGCCAGCCGTACAGGGGAAGAGACCCAGTACTTC. The variable domain in full, with the rest retrieved from reference TRBV28 and TRBJ2-5, is DVKVTQSSRYLVKRTGEKVFLECVQDMDHENMFWYRQDPGLGLRLIYFSYDVKMKEKGDIPEGYSVSREKKERFSLILESASTNQTSMYLCASRTGEETQYFGPGTRLLVL.

The gene calls are TRBV5-1 and TRBJ1-4; D is unclear. Trimming cost V 4 bases and J 0 bases, with 10 bases left between them. The CDR3 has 15 residues. Germline CDR1 SGHRS, CDR2 YFSETQ. CDR3 in DNA: TGCGCCAGCAGCGAGAGCCTGGCAACTAATGAAAAACTGTTTTTT. Its translation is CASSESLATNEKLFF.

This chain joins TRBV2 and TRBJ1-2; 7 nucleotides match TRBD1. After removal of 3 bases from V and 7 bases from J, the junction contained 8 bases not matched to a gene. CDR1 and CDR2 (germline): SNHLY, FYNNEI. The CDR3 spans 14 residues. CDR3 DNA sequence: TGTGCCAGCAGTGAGGAAGGAGGGGGCGGTGGCTACACCTTC. Translated, it gives CASSEEGGGGGYTF.

Details on this clone: A much larger clone sits a single nucleotide away, making a read error possible. This specimen includes other DNA sequences encoding the same CDR3. V and J are TRBV5-6 and TRBJ1-1; 7 bases map to TRBD1. Looked up from germline, CDR1 is SGHDT and CDR2 is YYEEEE. The trim removed 3 bases at V and 5 bases at J, leaving 1 base unmatched. The CDR3 contains 12 residues. CDR3 sequence (DNA): TGTGCCAGCAGCTGGACAGGTACTGAAGCTTTCTTT. It encodes CASSWTGTEAFF.

The genes are TRBV6-1 and TRBJ2-4; 7 bases fit TRBD1. The CDR3 sequence is 15 residues long. V gave up 2 bases and J gave up 5 bases; unmatched junction bases: 6. Germline lookup yields CDR1 MNHNS and CDR2 SASEGT. CDR3 sequence (DNA): TGTGCCAGCAGTGAATCCCCCGGGACAGAAAACATTCAGTACTTC. Translated, it gives CASSESPGTENIQYF.

The chain carries TRBV7-6 and TRBJ2-7; D is perhaps TRBD1 (6 bases). Looked up from germline, CDR1 is SGHVS and CDR2 is FNYEAQ. Between the trimmed V and J ends, which lost 2 bases and 4 bases, there was a span of 9 bases. The CDR3 has 13 amino acids. The CDR3 sequence is CASSLNRGYEQYF. In nucleotides, the CDR3 is TGTGCCAGCAGCTTAAATAGGGGGTACGAGCAGTACTTC.

The chain couples TRBV6-5 to TRBJ2-3; a possible D gene is TRBD2 (6 bases). V shed 4 bases and J shed 4 bases, with 9 bases lying between them. The CDR3 contains 13 residues. Germline CDR1 MNHEY, CDR2 SVGAGI. The CDR3 loop is CASSSPGADTQYF. In nucleotides, the CDR3 is TGTGCCAGCAGTTCCCCGGGGGCAGATACGCAGTATTTT.

The chain uses TRBV28 and TRBJ1-5, with TRBD1 as a possible D gene (6 bases). The CDR3 spans 14 residues. The germline V gene encodes CDR1 MDHEN and CDR2 SYDVKM. V shed 3 bases and J shed 4 bases, with 10 bases lying between them. The CDR3 nucleotides read TGTGCCAGCAGTTTCGGCCAGGGGAATCAGCCCCAGCATTTT. Protein: CASSFGQGNQPQHF.

The CDR3 coding sequence is TGTGCCAGCAGCAAAGGGGACTACAGCTCGAATAGCAATCAGCCCCAGCATTTT. Translation gives CASSKGDYSSNSNQPQHF. The chain has TRBV21-1 and TRBJ1-5. TRBV21-1 is classified as a pseudogene. The CDR3 totals 18 residues.

The chain is built from TRBV30 and TRBJ2-3, with 10 bases that match TRBD2. With 4 bases clipped from V and 2 bases from J, the junction kept 15 bases outside the gene matches. CDR1 is GTSNPN, CDR2 SVGIG, per germline (reference sequence). This CDR3 has 18 residues. CDR3 sequence reads: CAWTLRGSGGASTDTQYF. In nucleotides, the CDR3 is TGTGCCTGGACCCTAAGGGGGAGCGGGGGGGCCTCCACAGATACGCAGTATTTT. Full variable domain (missing parts from reference TRBV30 and TRBJ2-3): SQTIHQWPATLVQPVGSPLSLECTVEGTSNPNLYWYRQAAGRGLQLLFYSVGIGQISSEVPQNLSASRPQDRQFILSSKKLLLSDSGFYLCAWTLRGSGGASTDTQYFGPGTRLTVL.

The chain carries TRBV6-5 and TRBJ2-2; tentatively, D is TRBD2 (5 bases). Germline CDR1 reads MNHEY; CDR2 reads SVGAGI. V lost 6 bases and J lost 5, with 13 bases in between. The CDR3 runs to 14 residues. CDR3 DNA sequence: TGTGCCAGCAGGCCCGGAGGCGGGACCGGGGAGCTGTTTTTT. Encoded protein: CASRPGGGTGELFF.

This clone came up once. The CDR3 loop is CASSFQGARNSPLHF. The CDR3 coding sequence is TGTGCCAGCAGTTTTCAGGGGGCGCGAAATTCACCCCTCCACTTT. The chain uses TRBV27 and TRBJ1-6, with TRBD1 identical over 8 bases. Per germline, CDR1 MNHEY and CDR2 SMNVEV (reference sequence). This CDR3 is 15 amino acids long. With 3 bases clipped from V and 7 bases from J, the junction kept 5 bases outside the gene matches.